This TCR beta chain is drawn from a study of blood T cell repertoires in COVID-19. Study in general: Some COVID-19 samples were acute and others convalescent; all came from the United States, Italy and Spain. Sample material is recorded as cDNA or gDNA derived from T cells, B-cell-depleted T cells, or PBMCs.

Per the study methods: Nucleated cell number was recorded as an estimate derived from reference gene primer amplification. Only in-frame clones appear in the TCRdb table, and some are missing; sequencing was by immunoSEQ multiplex PCR. That table is the source of V, J and clone size, and D and trimming were worked out from the DNA. The sample has 250,000 to 300,000 clones, roughly 80% seen once. The CDR3 covers 12 residues. Trimming at V came to 4 bases and at J to 4 bases, leaving 1 base not matched to a gene. The germline V gene has CDR1 SQVTM and CDR2 ANQGSEA. The V gene is TRBV29-1, the J gene TRBJ2-7, with 10 bases that match TRBD1. This TCR derives from a man aged 60 to 75 who had recovered from COVID-19. The source material was peripheral blood. The CDR3 region is CSVGTGGYEQYF. In DNA, the CDR3 is TGCAGCGTTGGGACAGGGGGTTACGAGCAGTACTTC.